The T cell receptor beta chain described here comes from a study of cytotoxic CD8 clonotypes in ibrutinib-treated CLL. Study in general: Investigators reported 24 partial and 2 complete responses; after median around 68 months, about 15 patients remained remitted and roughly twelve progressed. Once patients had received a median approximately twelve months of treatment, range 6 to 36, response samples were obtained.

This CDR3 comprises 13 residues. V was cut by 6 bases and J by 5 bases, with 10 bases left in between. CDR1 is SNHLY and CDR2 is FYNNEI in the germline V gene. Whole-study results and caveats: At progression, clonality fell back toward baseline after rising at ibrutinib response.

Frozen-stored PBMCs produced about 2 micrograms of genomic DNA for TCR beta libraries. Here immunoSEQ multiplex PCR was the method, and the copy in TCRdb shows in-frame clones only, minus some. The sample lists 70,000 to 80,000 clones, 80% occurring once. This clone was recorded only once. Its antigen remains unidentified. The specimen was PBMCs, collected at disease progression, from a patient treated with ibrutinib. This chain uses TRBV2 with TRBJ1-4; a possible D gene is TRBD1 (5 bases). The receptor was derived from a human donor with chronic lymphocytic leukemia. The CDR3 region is CASSGAANEKLFF. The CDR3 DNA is TGTGCCAGCAGCGGGGCAGCCAATGAAAAACTGTTTTTT.